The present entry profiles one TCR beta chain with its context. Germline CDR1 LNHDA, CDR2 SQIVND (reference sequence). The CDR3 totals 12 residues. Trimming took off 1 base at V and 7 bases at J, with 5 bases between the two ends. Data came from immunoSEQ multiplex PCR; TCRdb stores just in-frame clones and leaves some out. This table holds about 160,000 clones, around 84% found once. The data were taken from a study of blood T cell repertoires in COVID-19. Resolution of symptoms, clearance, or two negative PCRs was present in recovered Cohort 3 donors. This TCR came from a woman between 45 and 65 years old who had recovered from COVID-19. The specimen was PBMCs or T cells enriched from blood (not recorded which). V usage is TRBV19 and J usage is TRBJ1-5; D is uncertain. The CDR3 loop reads CASSIVRQPQHF. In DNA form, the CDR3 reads TGTGCCAGTAGTATAGTTCGGCAGCCCCAGCATTTT.